This record concerns one TCR beta chain sequence. It lacks a known antigen. The sample holds no much larger clone one base away, and base qualities are not on file. The meaning of the sample's time point label: baseline before first vaccination. Vaccinee samples came from UK trials COV001 and COV002, including a single-blind randomized controlled phase 2/3 trial of AZD1222 (ChAdOx1 nCoV-19) in healthy adults. Trial participant PBMC samples were collected at day 0 and day 28 after the second dose for TCRbeta chain sequencing. This specimen comes from a study of T cell responses to AZD1222 COVID-19 vaccine (dated by TCRdb to the early 2020s). About the full investigation: AZD1222 recipients with second doses at about 4 weeks or about 12 weeks were pooled, because spike-specific TCR depth and breadth did not differ between schedules. Trial participants were enrolled by age into 18-55, 56-69 and 70-plus year subgroups, with roughly 150, 30 and 60 TCR-sequenced participants respectively. A total of approximately 240 trial participants underwent TCR sequencing, of whom about 210 received two doses of AZD1222 and 26 received two doses of the MenACWY control vaccine.

The CDR3 regions of human TCRbeta chains were analyzed by immunosequencing. The authors' pipeline ran thus. TCRs in the repertoires were matched against a reference library of SARS-CoV-2-specific TCRs that had been generated with the MIRA antigen-specificity platform. Breadth was defined as the fraction of unique TCRs that were SARS-CoV-2-associated, and depth was defined as the fraction of total T cells that were SARS-CoV-2-associated. Using the MIRA data, every spike-specific TCR was mapped to the spike region that the TCR reacted to and assigned to either a CD4 or a CD8 class. Log10-transformed breadth and depth values were compared by one-way ANOVA with Sidak's multiple comparisons tests. The table comes from immuneACCESS by way of TCRdb, which keeps in-frame sequences with V and J called. Part of the clones is missing from these tables; in studies checked, under half for an unresolved V gene and the rest for unknown reasons. D and trimming were read from the DNA, whereas the V and J calls and clone size are those reported in that table. Across this sample there are about 97,000 clones, with 88% seen only once. The ten largest clones take up 2.8% of the sample.

V loses 0 bases of germline sequence and J loses 0 bases, and the interval between the two ends is 15 bases. The CDR3 runs 17 residues from the cysteine to the phenylalanine. The CDR3 DNA has 51 bases and is translated from base 1. CDR1 SGHRS and CDR2 YFSETQ are derived from the germline V gene. What the work shows at the level of the full study, not this receptor alone: After two AZD1222 doses, both the breadth and the depth of spike-specific TCRs were significantly higher than at day 0 and than in MenACWY recipients. Only six AZD1222 recipients were SARS-CoV-2 seropositive at baseline, limiting conclusions about previously exposed vaccinees. The vaccine-associated CD4 TCRs covered the entire spike protein, and the dominant responses fell in regions 160-218 and 743-854. Nearly half of unique spike-specific TCRs reportedly recognized epitopes outside regions mutated in the B.1.351 and B.1.1.7 variants. Participants were mostly white British and included more females than males, and it was suggested by the authors that clonal diversity may have been underestimated. Because no day 14 peak-response samples were available, the repertoires could be characterized only after the peak T cell response. In the small 56-69-year group, the increase in depth fell short of significance, most likely because of low power.

This clonotype originated in an adult in good health. Rearrangement joined TRBV5-1 to TRBJ2-5; no confident D gene assignment can be made. Specimen: peripheral blood, collected on day 0 of AZD1222 vaccination. The DNA sequence is TGCGCCAGCAGCTTGGATGGTTTGAGCTCCTACCAAGAGACCCAGTACTTC. The encoded protein is CASSLDGLSSYQETQYF.